This is a list of T cell receptor beta chains from one sample in a study of PD-1 blockade in classical Hodgkin lymphoma. This table comes from immunoSEQ multiplex PCR, and its TCRdb copy is limited to in-frame clones, with some not included. Of about 18,000 clones listed, 75% to 90% are singletons. The material sequenced was peripheral blood mononuclear cells (PBMCs), taken at baseline. These receptors originate from a human donor with classical Hodgkin lymphoma. Both conserved end residues are part of each CDR3. D genes are given only for firm matches. The listing skips clone size in some rows; elsewhere it reads once, few, many or a size class.

v_gene,j_gene,d_gene,abundance,CDR3aa,CDR3nt
TRBV4-1,TRBJ1-6,.,.,CASSPQEMGYNSPLHF,TGCGCCAGCAGCCCCCAAGAGATGGGGTATAATTCACCCCTCCACTTT
TRBV6-5,TRBJ2-7,TRBD1,.,CASRRQGFYEQYF,TGTGCCAGCAGAAGACAGGGATTCTACGAGCAGTACTTC
TRBV30,TRBJ1-5,.,.,CAWSFPGQPQHF,TGTGCCTGGAGTTTCCCGGGTCAGCCCCAGCATTTT
TRBV27,TRBJ2-7,.,.,CASSLSKGSEQYF,TGTGCCAGCAGTTTATCGAAGGGATCCGAGCAGTACTTC
TRBV5-4,TRBJ2-5,.,.,CASSLDAGSTIRETQYF,TGTGCCAGCAGCCTCGATGCAGGTTCCACAATTCGAGAGACCCAGTACTTC
TRBV11-2,TRBJ2-2,TRBD1,.,CASSRTGDLDTGELFF,TGTGCCAGCAGCCGAACAGGGGATCTGGACACCGGGGAGCTGTTTTTT
TRBV6-1,TRBJ2-7,.,.,CASSRDGLREQYF,TGTGCCAGCAGTCGGGACGGATTGAGGGAGCAGTACTTC
TRBV2,TRBJ2-1,TRBD2,.,CASSAPRLAGGSSYNEQFF,TGTGCCAGCAGTGCCCCTCGGCTAGCGGGGGGAAGCTCCTACAATGAGCAGTTCTTC
TRBV19,TRBJ2-5,.,once,CASSIGSGQETQYF,TGTGCCAGTAGTATAGGGAGCGGCCAAGAGACCCAGTACTTC
TRBV19,TRBJ2-1,.,.,CASSYRDLGVHEQFF,TGTGCCAGTAGTTACCGGGACTTAGGGGTCCATGAGCAGTTCTTC
TRBV6-1,TRBJ2-7,TRBD1,.,CASKLSGQGLYEQYF,TGTGCCAGCAAACTGTCGGGACAGGGGCTATACGAGCAGTACTTC
TRBV9,TRBJ2-7,.,.,CASSVGRATYEQYF,TGTGCCAGCAGCGTAGGCAGGGCCACCTACGAGCAGTACTTC
TRBV6-5,TRBJ2-7,.,.,CASSYQAREYF,TGTGCCAGCAGTTACCAAGCCCGGGAGTACTTC
TRBV28,TRBJ2-7,.,.,CASSTYNSRATYEQYF,TGTGCCAGCAGTACATACAACTCCAGGGCCACCTACGAGCAGTACTTC
TRBV5-6,TRBJ2-2,.,.,CASSFGPGELFF,TGTGCCAGCAGCTTTGGGCCCGGGGAGCTGTTTTTT
TRBV10-2,TRBJ2-3,TRBD2,.,CASSASGSTDTQYF,TGCGCCAGCAGTGCTAGCGGTAGCACAGATACGCAGTATTTT
TRBV7-9,TRBJ2-7,.,.,CASSPRTVAYEQYF,TGTGCCAGCAGCCCCCGGACAGTCGCCTACGAGCAGTACTTC
TRBV15,TRBJ2-5,.,.,CATSRAPQKETQYF,TGTGCCACCAGCAGAGCGCCCCAGAAAGAGACCCAGTACTTC
TRBV5-1,TRBJ2-2,.,.,CASSLGHAGTGELFF,TGCGCCAGCAGCTTGGGTCACGCGGGCACCGGGGAGCTGTTTTTT
TRBV5-6,TRBJ2-1,.,.,CASSQRGLRDEQFF,TGTGCCAGCAGCCAACGTGGGCTTAGGGATGAGCAGTTCTTC
TRBV19,TRBJ2-7,TRBD1,.,CASSITGGYEQYF,TGTGCCAGTAGTATTACAGGGGGCTACGAGCAGTACTTC
TRBV6-5,TRBJ1-2,.,.,CASSLDGNYGYTF,TGTGCCAGCAGTTTGGACGGAAACTATGGCTACACCTTC
TRBV10-1,TRBJ2-2,TRBD2,.,CASSAGGGANTGELFF,TGCGCCAGCAGTGCTGGCGGGGGTGCGAACACCGGGGAGCTGTTTTTT
TRBV2,TRBJ1-2,.,.,CASSDNTLETVYGYTF,TGTGCCAGCAGTGATAATACTCTTGAGACAGTCTATGGCTACACCTTC
TRBV2,TRBJ2-2,.,.,CASIGGTANTGELFF,TGTGCCAGCATAGGAGGGACAGCGAACACCGGGGAGCTGTTTTTT
TRBV19,TRBJ1-2,.,.,CASSLENFYGYTF,TGTGCCAGTAGTCTCGAGAATTTCTATGGCTACACCTTC
TRBV11-2,TRBJ1-2,.,.,CASSLGGVRSNYGYTF,TGTGCCAGCAGCTTAGGTGGGGTCAGGTCTAACTATGGCTACACCTTC
TRBV4-2,TRBJ1-1,TRBD1,.,CASSSRQGDLVEAFF,TGTGCCAGCAGCAGCAGACAGGGGGATCTTGTGGAAGCTTTCTTT
TRBV6-1,TRBJ2-3,TRBD2,.,CASSEGGLGGTSGTDTQYF,TGTGCCAGCAGTGAGGGGGGGCTGGGAGGGACTAGCGGAACAGATACGCAGTATTTT